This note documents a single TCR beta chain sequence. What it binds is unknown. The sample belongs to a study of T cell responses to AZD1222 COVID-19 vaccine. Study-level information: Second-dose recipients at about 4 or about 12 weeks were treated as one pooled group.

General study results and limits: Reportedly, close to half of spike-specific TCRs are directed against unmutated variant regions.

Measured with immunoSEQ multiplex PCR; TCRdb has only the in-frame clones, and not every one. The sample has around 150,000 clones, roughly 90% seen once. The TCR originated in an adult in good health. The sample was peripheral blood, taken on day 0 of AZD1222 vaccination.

The CDR3: CASSWSGQMNTEAFF. DNA for the CDR3: TGCGCCAGCAGCTGGTCCGGACAGATGAACACTGAAGCTTTCTTT. The rearrangement joins TRBV5-1 to TRBJ1-1, with TRBD1 as a possible D gene (6 bases). The V end lost 3 bases, the J end lost 0 bases, and 12 bases lay between the germline ends. This CDR3 contains 15 residues. Germline lookup yields CDR1 SGHRS and CDR2 YFSETQ.